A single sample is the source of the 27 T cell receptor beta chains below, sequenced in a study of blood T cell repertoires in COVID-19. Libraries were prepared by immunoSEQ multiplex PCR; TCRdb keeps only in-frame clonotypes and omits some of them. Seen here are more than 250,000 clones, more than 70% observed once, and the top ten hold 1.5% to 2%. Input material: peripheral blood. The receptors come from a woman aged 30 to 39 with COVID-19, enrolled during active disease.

The CDR3 sequence is CAISVGGQGNYGYTF. The CDR3 DNA reads TGTGCCATCAGTGTAGGAGGACAGGGTAACTATGGCTACACCTTC. The gene calls are TRBV10-3 and TRBJ1-2; 8 bases align to TRBD1. CDR3 length: 15 residues. From germline, CDR1 is ENHRY and CDR2 SYGVKD. Trimming took 4 bases from V and 1 from J; bases not matched to a gene: 5.

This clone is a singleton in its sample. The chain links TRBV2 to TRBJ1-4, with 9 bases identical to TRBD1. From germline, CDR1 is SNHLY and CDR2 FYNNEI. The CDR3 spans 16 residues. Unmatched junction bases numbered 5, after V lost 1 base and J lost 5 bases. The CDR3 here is CASSEDGTGWNEKLFF. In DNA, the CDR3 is TGTGCCAGCAGTGAAGACGGGACAGGGTGGAATGAAAAACTGTTTTTT.

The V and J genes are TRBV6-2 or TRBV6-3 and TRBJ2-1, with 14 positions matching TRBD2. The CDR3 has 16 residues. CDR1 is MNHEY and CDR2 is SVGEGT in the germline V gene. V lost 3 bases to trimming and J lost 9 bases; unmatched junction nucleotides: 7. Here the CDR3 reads CASSYSGLAGGGEQFF. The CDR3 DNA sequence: TGTGCCAGCAGTTATTCCGGACTAGCGGGGGGTGGTGAGCAGTTCTTC.

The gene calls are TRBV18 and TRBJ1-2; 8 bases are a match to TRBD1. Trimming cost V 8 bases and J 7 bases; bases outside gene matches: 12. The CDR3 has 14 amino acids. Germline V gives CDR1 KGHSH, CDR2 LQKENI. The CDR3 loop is CASGETGVNSGYTF. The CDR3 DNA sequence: TGTGCCAGCGGGGAGACAGGGGTTAATAGTGGCTACACCTTC.

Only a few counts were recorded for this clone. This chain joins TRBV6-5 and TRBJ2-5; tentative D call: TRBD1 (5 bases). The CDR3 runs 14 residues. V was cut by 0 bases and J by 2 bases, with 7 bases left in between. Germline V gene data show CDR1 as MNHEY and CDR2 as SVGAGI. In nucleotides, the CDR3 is TGTGCCAGCAGTTACTCAGGGGCGCAAGAGACCCAGTACTTC. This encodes CASSYSGAQETQYF.

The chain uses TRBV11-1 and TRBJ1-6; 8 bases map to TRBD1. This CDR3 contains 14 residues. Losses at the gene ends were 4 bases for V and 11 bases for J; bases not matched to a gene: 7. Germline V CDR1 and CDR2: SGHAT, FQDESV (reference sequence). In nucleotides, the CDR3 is TGTGCCAGCAGCTCCGGACAGGGACAGGCACCCCTCCACTTT. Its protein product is CASSSGQGQAPLHF.

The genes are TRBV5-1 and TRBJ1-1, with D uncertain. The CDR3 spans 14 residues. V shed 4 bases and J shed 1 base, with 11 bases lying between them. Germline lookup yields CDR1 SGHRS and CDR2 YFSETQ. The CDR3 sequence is CASSPLFGNTEAFF. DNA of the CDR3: TGCGCCAGCAGCCCTTTGTTCGGGAACACTGAAGCTTTCTTT.

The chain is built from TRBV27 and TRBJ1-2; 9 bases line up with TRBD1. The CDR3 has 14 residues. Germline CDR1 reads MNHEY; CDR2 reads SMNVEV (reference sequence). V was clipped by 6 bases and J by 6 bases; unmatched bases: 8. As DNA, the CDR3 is TGTGCCAGCAGCCGCGGGACAGGGAGGGATGGCTACACCTTC. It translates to CASSRGTGRDGYTF.

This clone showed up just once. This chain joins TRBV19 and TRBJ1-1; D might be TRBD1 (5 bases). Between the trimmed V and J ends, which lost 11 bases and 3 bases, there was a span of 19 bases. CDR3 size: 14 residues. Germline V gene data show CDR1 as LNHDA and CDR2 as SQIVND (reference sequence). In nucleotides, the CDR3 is TGTGCCGCCCATCGAGGCAGGGACTACACTGAAGCTTTCTTT. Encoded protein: CAAHRGRDYTEAFF.

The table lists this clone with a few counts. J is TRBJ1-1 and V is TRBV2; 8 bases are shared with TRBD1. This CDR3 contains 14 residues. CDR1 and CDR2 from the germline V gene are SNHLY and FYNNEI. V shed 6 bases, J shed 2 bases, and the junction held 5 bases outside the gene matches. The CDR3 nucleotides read TGTGCCAGCAGGTCCGACAGGGGTAACACTGAAGCTTTCTTT. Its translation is CASRSDRGNTEAFF.

CDR3 sequence reads: CASSLLSKNTEAFF. The CDR3 DNA follows: TGTGCCAGCAGTTTATTGTCCAAAAACACTGAAGCTTTCTTT. The chain joins TRBV27 to TRBJ1-1, with D unclear. V was pared by 1 base and J by 2 bases, with 8 bases between. The germline gives CDR1 MNHEY, CDR2 SMNVEV (reference sequence). This CDR3 spans 14 amino acids.

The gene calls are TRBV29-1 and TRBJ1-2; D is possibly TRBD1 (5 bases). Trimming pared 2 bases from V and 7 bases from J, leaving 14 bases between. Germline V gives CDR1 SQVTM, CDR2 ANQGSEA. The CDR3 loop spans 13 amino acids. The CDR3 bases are TGCAGCGTTGAAAACAGGCAACCGGGTGGCTACACCTTC. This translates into CSVENRQPGGYTF.

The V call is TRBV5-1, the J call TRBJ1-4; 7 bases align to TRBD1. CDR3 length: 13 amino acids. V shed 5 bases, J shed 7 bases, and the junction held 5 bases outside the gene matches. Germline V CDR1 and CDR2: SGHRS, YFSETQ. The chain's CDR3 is CASRRQGGEKLFF. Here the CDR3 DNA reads TGCGCCAGCAGACGACAGGGCGGTGAAAAACTGTTTTTT.

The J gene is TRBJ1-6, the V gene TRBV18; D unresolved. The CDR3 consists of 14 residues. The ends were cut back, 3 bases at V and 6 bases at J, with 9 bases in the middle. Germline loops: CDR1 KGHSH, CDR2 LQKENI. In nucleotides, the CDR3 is TGTGCCAGCTCACCCTACACGGGTAATTCACCCCTCCACTTT. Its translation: CASSPYTGNSPLHF.

This CDR3 reads CASSSNRPGSTQETQYF. In DNA form, the CDR3 reads TGTGCCAGCAGCTCGAATCGACCGGGATCTACTCAAGAGACCCAGTACTTC. The chain recombines TRBV11-2 with TRBJ2-5; maybe TRBD2 (5 bases). Germline CDR1 is SGHAT and CDR2 is FQNNGV. This CDR3 spans 17 amino acids. Trimming stripped 4 bases from V and 2 bases from J, with 20 bases between.

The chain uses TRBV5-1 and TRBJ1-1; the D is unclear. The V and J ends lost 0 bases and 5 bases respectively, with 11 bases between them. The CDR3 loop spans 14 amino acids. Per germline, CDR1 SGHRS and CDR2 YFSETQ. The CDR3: CASSLGPAGTEAFF. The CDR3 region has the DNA TGCGCCAGCAGCTTGGGGCCAGCGGGTACTGAAGCTTTCTTT. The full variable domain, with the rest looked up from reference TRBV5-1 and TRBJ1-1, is KAGVTQTPRYLIKTRGQQVTLSCSPISGHRSVSWYQQTPGQGLQFLFEYFSETQRNKGNFPGRFSGRQFSNSRSEMNVSTLELGDSALYLCASSLGPAGTEAFFGQGTRLTVV.

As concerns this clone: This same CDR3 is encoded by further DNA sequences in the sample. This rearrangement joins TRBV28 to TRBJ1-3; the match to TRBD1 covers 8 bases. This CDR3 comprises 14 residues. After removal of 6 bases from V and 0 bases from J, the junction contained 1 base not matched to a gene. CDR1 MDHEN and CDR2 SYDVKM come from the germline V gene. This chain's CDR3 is CASSTGGSGNTIYF. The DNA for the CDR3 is TGTGCCAGCAGCACAGGGGGCTCTGGAAACACCATATATTTT.

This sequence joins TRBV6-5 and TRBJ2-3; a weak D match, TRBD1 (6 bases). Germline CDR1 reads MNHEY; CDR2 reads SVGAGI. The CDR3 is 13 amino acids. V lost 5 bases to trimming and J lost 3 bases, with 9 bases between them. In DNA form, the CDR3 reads TGTGCCAGCAGTATACAGGGAACAGATACGCAGTATTTT. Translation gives CASSIQGTDTQYF.

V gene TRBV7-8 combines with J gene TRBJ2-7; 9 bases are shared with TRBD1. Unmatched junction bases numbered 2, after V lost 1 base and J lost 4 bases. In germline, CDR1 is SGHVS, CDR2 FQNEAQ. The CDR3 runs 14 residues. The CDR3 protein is CASSLVQGAYEQYF. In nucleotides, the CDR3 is TGTGCCAGCAGCTTAGTACAGGGGGCATACGAGCAGTACTTC.

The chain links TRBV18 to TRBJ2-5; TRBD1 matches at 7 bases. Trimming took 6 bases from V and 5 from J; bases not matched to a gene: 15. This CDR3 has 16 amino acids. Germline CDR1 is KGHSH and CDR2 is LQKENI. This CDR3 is CASSRQLTGMGETQYF. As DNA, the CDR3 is TGTGCCAGCTCTAGACAACTGACAGGGATGGGGGAGACCCAGTACTTC.

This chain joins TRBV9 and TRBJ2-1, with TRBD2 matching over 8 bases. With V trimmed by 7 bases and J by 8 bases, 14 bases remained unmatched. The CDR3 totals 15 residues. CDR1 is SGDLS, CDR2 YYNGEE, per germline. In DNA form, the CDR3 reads TGTGCCAGCGGACCCGGGACTAGTATATTTTATGAGCAGTTCTTC. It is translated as CASGPGTSIFYEQFF.

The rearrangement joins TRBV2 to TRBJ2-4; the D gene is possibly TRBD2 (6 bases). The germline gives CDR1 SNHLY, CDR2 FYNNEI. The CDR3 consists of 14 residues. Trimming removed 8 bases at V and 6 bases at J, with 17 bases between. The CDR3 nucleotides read TGTGCCAGCCATGACGGGCAGGGAGGAAACATTCAGTACTTC. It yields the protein CASHDGQGGNIQYF. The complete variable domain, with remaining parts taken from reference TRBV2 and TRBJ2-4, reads EPEVTQTPSHQVTQMGQEVILRCVPISNHLYFYWYRQILGQKVEFLVSFYNNEISEKSEIFDDQFSVERPDGSNFTLKIRSTKLEDSAMYFCASHDGQGGNIQYFGAGTRLSVL.

The CDR3 nucleotides are TGTGCCAGCCATACTACCGGGGAGCTGTTTTTT. It encodes CASHTTGELFF. V usage is TRBV3-1 (or the pseudogene TRBV3-2) and J usage is TRBJ2-2; D unresolved. Trimming removed 8 bases from V and 5 bases from J, with 6 bases in between. Per the germline V gene, CDR1 is LGHDT and CDR2 is YNNKEL (reference sequence). The CDR3 length is 11 residues.

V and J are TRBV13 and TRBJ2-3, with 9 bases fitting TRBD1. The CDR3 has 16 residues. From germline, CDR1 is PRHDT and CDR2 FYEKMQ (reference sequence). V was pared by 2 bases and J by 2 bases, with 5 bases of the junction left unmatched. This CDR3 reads CASSLTTGGITDTQYF. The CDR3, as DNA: TGTGCCAGCAGCTTAACTACAGGGGGCATCACAGATACGCAGTATTTT.

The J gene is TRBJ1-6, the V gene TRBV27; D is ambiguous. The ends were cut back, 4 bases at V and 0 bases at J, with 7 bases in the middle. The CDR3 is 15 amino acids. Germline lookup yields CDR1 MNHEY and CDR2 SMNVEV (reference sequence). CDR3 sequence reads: CASSSWSSYNSPLHF. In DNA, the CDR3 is TGTGCCAGCAGTTCGTGGAGCTCCTATAATTCACCCCTCCACTTT.

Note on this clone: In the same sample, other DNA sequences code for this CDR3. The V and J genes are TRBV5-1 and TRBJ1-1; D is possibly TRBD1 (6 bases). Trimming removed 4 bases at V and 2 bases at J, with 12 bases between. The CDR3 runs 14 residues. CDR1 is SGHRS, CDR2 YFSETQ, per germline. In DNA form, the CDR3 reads TGCGCCAGCAGCAGCGGACAGCCTAACACTGAAGCTTTCTTT. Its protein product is CASSSGQPNTEAFF. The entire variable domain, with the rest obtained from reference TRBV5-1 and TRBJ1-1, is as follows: KAGVTQTPRYLIKTRGQQVTLSCSPISGHRSVSWYQQTPGQGLQFLFEYFSETQRNKGNFPGRFSGRQFSNSRSEMNVSTLELGDSALYLCASSSGQPNTEAFFGQGTRLTVV.

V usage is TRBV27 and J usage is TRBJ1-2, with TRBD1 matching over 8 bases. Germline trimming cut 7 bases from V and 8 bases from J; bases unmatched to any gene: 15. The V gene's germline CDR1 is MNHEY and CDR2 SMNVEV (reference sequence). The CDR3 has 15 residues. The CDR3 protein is CASNTIGQGVPGYTF. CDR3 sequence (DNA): TGTGCCAGCAATACGATAGGACAGGGAGTCCCGGGCTACACCTTC.